The 2 T cell receptor beta chains in this list originate from one sample, sequenced in a study of vaccination effects on CD4 cells after COVID-19. These receptors have no identified antigens. Repertoires were generated with immunoSEQ multiplex PCR, while TCRdb's copy carries only in-frame clones and drops some. The sample carries about 71,000 clones, 80% recorded once. Ahead of sequencing, the ViraFEST assay grew antigen-specific CD4+ T cells using viral peptide pools. A 10-day culture period preceded the isolation of CD4+ T cells. Nucleocapsid antibodies were negative in the vaccine recipients, who had never had SARS-CoV-2 infection. The material was CD4+ T cells from PBMCs cultured with SARS-CoV-2 spike peptides, obtained before COVID-19 vaccination. The source of these receptors is a human donor who received a COVID-19 vaccine.

The genes are TRBV14 and TRBJ2-5, with D possibly matching TRBD1 (6 bases). V was clipped by 5 bases and J by 3 bases, with 13 bases between them. Germline CDR1 reads SGHDN; CDR2 reads FVKESK. The CDR3 is 14 amino acids. The CDR3 coding sequence is TGTGCCAGCAGCTCCGGACAGTTAGAAGAGACCCAGTACTTC. Its translation: CASSSGQLEETQYF.

The V and J genes are TRBV3-1 (or the pseudogene TRBV3-2) and TRBJ2-2; D is undetermined. Trimming shortened V by 5 bases and J by 6 bases, and 10 bases separated the two germline ends. CDR3 length: 13 amino acids. The germline CDR1 and CDR2 sequences are LGHDT and YNNKEL (reference sequence). The CDR3 region is CASSYLDPGELFF. The DNA for the CDR3 is TGTGCCAGCAGCTATTTGGACCCCGGGGAGCTGTTTTTT.